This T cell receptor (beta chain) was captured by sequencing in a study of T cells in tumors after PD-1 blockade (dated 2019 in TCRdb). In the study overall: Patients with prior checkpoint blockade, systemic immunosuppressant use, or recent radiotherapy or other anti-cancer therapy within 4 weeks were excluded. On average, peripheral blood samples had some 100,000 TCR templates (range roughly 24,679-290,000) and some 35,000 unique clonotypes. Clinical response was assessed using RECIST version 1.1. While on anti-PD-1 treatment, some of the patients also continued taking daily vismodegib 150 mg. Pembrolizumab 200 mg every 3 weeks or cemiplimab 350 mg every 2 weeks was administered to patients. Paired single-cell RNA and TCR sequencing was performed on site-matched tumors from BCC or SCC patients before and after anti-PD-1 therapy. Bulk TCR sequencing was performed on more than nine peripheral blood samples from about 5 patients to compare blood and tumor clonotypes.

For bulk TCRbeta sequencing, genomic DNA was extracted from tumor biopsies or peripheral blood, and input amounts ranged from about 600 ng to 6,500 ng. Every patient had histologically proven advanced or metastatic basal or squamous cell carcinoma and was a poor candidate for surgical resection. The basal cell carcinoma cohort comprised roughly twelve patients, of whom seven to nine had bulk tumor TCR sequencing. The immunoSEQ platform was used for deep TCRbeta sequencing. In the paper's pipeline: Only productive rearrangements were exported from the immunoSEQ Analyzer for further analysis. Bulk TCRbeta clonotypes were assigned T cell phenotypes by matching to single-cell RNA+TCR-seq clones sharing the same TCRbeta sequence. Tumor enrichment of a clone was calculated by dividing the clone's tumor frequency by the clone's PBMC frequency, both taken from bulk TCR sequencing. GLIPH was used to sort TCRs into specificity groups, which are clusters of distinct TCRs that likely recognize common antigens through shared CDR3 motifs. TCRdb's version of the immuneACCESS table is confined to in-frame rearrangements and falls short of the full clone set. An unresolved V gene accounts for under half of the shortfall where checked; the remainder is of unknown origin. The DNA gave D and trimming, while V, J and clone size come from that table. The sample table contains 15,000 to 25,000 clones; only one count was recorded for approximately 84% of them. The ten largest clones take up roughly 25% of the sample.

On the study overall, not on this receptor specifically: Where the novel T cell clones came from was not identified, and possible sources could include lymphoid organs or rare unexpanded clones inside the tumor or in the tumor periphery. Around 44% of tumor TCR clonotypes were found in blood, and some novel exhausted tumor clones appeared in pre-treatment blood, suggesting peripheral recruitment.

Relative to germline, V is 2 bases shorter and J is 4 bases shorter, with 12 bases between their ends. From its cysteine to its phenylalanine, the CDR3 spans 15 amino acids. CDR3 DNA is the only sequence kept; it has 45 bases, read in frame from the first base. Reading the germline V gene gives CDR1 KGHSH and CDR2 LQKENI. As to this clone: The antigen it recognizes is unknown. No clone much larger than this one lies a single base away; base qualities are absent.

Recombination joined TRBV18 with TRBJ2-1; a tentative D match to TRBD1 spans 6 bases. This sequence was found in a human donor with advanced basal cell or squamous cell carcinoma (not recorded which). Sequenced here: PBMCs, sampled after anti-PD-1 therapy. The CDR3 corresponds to CASSPGQTVYNEQFF. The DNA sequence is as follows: TGTGCCAGCTCACCAGGACAGACGGTATACAATGAGCAGTTCTTC. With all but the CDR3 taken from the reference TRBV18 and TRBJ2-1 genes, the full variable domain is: NAGVMQNPRHLVRRRGQEARLRCSPMKGHSHVYWYRQLPEEGLKFMVYLQKENIIDESGMPKERFSAEFPKEGPSILRIQQVVRGDSAAYFCASSPGQTVYNEQFFGPGTRLTVL.